A selection of T cell receptor beta chains follows, all from one sample in a study of identifying expanded T cells in peripheral blood. Assay used: immunoSEQ multiplex PCR; TCRdb lists only in-frame clones, some missing. Counted here are about 80,000 clones, 84% occurring once; the ten biggest clones make up around a fifth. Sequencing was carried out using blood. Every receptor here comes from a person aged 18 to 75 in good health. Both conserved end residues are part of each CDR3. D genes are given only for firm matches. A clone size is listed for some rows: how often the clone was seen (once, few, many), or a class if it is expanded.

.	TRBV11-2	TRBJ1-1	12	.	CASSSNGGAAFF	TGTGCCAGCAGCTCAAATGGGGGAGCAGCTTTCTTT
.	TRBV9	TRBJ1-2	15	.	CASSVDLGESRGYTF	TGTGCCAGCAGCGTAGATCTAGGGGAGTCTCGGGGCTACACCTTC
.	TRBV4-1	TRBJ1-6	17	.	CASSQETQSSYNSPLHF	TGCGCCAGCAGCCAAGAGACACAGAGCTCCTATAATTCACCCCTCCACTTT
.	TRBV7-3	TRBJ2-5	15	TRBD2	CASSLAGGPGETQYF	TGTGCCAGCAGCCTAGCGGGAGGGCCTGGGGAGACCCAGTACTTC
.	TRBV7-2	TRBJ2-2	16	TRBD2	CASSLVTGGGTGELFF	TGTGCCAGCAGCTTAGTAACGGGAGGGGGCACCGGGGAGCTGTTTTTT
few	TRBV28	TRBJ2-3	19	TRBD2	CASSFFGLAGGGGTDTQYF	TGTGCCAGCAGTTTCTTTGGACTAGCGGGAGGCGGAGGCACAGATACGCAGTATTTT
.	TRBV13	TRBJ2-1	16	.	CASSMTGMGGYNEQFF	TGTGCCAGCAGCATGACAGGGATGGGGGGGTACAATGAGCAGTTCTTC
.	TRBV7-3	TRBJ2-2	17	TRBD1	CASSYGTGPNRGGELFF	TGTGCCAGCAGCTACGGGACAGGGCCCAACAGGGGTGGGGAGCTGTTTTTT
.	TRBV28	TRBJ1-1	15	.	CASSSWGGMNTEAFF	TGTGCCAGCTCCTCCTGGGGCGGAATGAACACTGAAGCTTTCTTT
.	TRBV5-1	TRBJ2-7	17	TRBD2	CASSLELAGVVPYEQYF	TGCGCCAGCAGCTTGGAGCTAGCGGGAGTGGTACCCTACGAGCAGTACTTC
.	TRBV10-3	TRBJ2-7	15	TRBD1	CAISETGTGAREQYF	TGTGCCATCAGTGAAACCGGGACAGGGGCTCGTGAGCAGTACTTC
.	TRBV6-5	TRBJ1-5	13	.	CASRVTLGQPQHF	TGTGCCAGCAGGGTTACCTTAGGTCAGCCCCAGCATTTT
.	TRBV9	TRBJ1-4	13	.	CASSVAGDEKLFF	TGTGCCAGCAGCGTAGCAGGGGATGAAAAACTGTTTTTT
.	TRBV29-1	TRBJ2-2	13	.	CSVDRTGTGELFF	TGCAGCGTTGATCGAACAGGGACCGGGGAGCTGTTTTTT
.	TRBV9	TRBJ1-3	17	TRBD1	CASSVGLAGGSGNTIYF	TGTGCCAGCAGCGTAGGGCTGGCAGGGGGCTCTGGAAACACCATATATTTT
.	TRBV5-4	TRBJ1-1	16	TRBD1	CASSLRSGGLNTEAFF	TGTGCCAGCAGCTTGAGGTCAGGGGGTCTGAACACTGAAGCTTTCTTT
.	TRBV7-2	TRBJ2-3	16	TRBD2	CASSITFSGATDTQYF	TGTGCCAGCAGCATCACTTTTAGCGGGGCCACAGATACGCAGTATTTT
.	TRBV19	TRBJ2-3	16	TRBD1	CASSKGTGGFTDTQYF	TGTGCCAGTTCGAAAGGGACAGGGGGCTTCACAGATACGCAGTATTTT
.	TRBV21-1	TRBJ1-5	20	.	CASSKHVIRGQAYSNQPQHF	TGTGCCAGCAGCAAACATGTAATTAGGGGACAGGCTTATAGCAATCAGCCCCAGCATTTT
.	TRBV28	TRBJ1-5	12	.	CASLSPNQPQHF	TGTGCCAGCCTATCCCCCAATCAGCCCCAGCATTTT
.	TRBV5-5	TRBJ1-2	15	TRBD1	CASSLISGQGGGYTF	TGTGCCAGCAGCCTAATTTCGGGACAGGGGGGTGGCTACACCTTC
.	TRBV11-2	TRBJ1-5	15	.	CASSLGSGSGQPQHF	TGTGCCAGCAGCTTGGGGTCAGGATCTGGTCAGCCCCAGCATTTT
.	TRBV27	TRBJ2-1	13	.	CASSTTSYNEQFF	TGTGCCAGCAGTACTACCTCCTACAATGAGCAGTTCTTC
once	TRBV6-4	TRBJ2-3	16	.	CASSDSRRASTDTQYF	TGTGCCAGCAGTGACTCGCGGCGGGCTAGCACAGATACGCAGTATTTT
.	TRBV9	TRBJ2-1	16	TRBD1	CASSSTGGSRVNEQFF	TGTGCCAGCAGCTCGACAGGGGGAAGCAGGGTTAATGAGCAGTTCTTC